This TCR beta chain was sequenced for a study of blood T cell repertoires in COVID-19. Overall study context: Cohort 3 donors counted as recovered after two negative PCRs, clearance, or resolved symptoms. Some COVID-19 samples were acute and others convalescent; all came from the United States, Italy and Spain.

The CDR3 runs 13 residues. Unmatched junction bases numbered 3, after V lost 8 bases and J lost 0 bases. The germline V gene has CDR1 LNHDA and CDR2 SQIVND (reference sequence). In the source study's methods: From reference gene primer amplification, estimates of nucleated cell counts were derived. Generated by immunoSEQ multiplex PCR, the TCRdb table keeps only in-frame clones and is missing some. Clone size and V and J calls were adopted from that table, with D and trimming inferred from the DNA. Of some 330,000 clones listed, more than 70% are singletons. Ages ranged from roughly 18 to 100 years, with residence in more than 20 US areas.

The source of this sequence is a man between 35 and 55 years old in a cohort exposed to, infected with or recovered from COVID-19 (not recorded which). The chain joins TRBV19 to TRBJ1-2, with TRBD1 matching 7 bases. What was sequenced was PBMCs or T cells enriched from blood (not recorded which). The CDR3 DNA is TGTGCCAGTCACAGGGGCGCTAACTATGGCTACACCTTC. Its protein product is CASHRGANYGYTF.